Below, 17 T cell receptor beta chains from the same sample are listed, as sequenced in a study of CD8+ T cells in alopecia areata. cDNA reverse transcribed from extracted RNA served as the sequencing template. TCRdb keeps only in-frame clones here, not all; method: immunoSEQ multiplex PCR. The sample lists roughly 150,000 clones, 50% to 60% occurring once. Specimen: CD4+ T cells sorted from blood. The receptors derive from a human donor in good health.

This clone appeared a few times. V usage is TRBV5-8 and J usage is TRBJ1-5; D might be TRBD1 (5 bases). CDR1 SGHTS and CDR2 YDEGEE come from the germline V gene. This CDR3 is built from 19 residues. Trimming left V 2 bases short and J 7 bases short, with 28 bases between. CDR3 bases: TGTGCCAGCAGCTTACTCCGACTAAAGGGACGACTAGAAGGACAGCCCCAGCATTTT. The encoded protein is CASSLLRLKGRLEGQPQHF. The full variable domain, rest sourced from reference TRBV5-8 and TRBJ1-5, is EAGVTQSPTHLIKTRGQQATLRCSPISGHTSVYWYQQALGLGLQFLLWYDEGEERNRGNFPPRFSGRQFPNYSSELNVNALELEDSALYLCASSLLRLKGRLEGQPQHFGDGTRLSIL.

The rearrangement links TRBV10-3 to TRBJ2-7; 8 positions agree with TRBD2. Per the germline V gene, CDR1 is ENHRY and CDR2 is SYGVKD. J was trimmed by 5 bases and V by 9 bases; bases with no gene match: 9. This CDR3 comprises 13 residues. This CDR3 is CAMRAGARNEQYF. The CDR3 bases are TGTGCCATGAGAGCGGGAGCCCGAAACGAGCAGTACTTC.

CDR3 sequence reads: CASSQQETGSYEQYF. In DNA, the CDR3 is TGCGCCAGCAGCCAACAAGAGACAGGCTCCTACGAGCAGTACTTC. The chain recombines TRBV5-1 with TRBJ2-7, with D tentatively TRBD1 (6 bases). In germline, CDR1 is SGHRS, CDR2 YFSETQ. The length of the CDR3 is 15 residues. The V gene lost 4 bases and the J gene lost 0 bases, with 14 bases spanning the gap.

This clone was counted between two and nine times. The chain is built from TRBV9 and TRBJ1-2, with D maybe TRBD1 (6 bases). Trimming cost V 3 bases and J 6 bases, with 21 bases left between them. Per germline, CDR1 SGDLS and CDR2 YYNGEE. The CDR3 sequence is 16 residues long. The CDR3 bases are TGTGCCAGCAGCGCGATGACCAGGGGAGGGAGGGATGGCTACACCTTC. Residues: CASSAMTRGGRDGYTF.

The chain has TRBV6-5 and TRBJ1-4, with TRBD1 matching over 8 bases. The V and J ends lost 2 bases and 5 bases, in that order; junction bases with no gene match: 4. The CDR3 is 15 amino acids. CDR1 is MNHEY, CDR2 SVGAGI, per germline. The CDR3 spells CASSYGQGLNEKLFF. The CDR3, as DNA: TGTGCCAGCAGTTACGGACAGGGATTAAATGAAAAACTGTTTTTT.

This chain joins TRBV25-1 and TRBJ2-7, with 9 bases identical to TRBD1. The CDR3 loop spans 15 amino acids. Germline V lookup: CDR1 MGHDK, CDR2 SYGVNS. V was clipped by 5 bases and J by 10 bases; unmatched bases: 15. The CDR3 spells CASSSSGTGSAGQYF. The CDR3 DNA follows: TGTGCCAGCAGTTCCTCCGGGACAGGGTCTGCGGGACAGTACTTC.

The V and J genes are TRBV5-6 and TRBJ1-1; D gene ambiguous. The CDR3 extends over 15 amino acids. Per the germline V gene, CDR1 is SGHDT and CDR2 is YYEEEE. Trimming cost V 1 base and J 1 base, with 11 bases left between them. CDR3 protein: CASSLRRDKNTEAFF. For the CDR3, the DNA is TGTGCCAGCAGCTTGCGAAGGGATAAGAACACTGAAGCTTTCTTT.

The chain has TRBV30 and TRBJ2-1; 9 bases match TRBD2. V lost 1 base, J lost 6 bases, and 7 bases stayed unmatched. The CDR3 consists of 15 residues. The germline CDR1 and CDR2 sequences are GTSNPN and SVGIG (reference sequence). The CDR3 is CAWSATSGYSNEQFF. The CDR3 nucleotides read TGTGCCTGGAGTGCTACTAGCGGGTATTCCAATGAGCAGTTCTTC.

The chain's CDR3 is CASRRGPMGPGANVLTF. The CDR3 nucleotides are TGTGCCAGCAGGAGGGGGCCTATGGGACCTGGGGCCAACGTCCTGACTTTC. The V and J genes are TRBV25-1 and TRBJ2-6; 7 nucleotides match TRBD1. CDR1 and CDR2 from the germline V gene are MGHDK and SYGVNS. V lost 6 bases to trimming and J lost 2 bases; unmatched junction nucleotides: 10. The CDR3 has 17 residues.

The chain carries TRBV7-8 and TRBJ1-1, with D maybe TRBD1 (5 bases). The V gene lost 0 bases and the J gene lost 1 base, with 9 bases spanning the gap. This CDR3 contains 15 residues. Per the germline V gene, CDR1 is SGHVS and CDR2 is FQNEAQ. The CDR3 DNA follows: TGTGCCAGCAGCTTAGCCCTAGGGGCGAACACTGAAGCTTTCTTT. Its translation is CASSLALGANTEAFF.

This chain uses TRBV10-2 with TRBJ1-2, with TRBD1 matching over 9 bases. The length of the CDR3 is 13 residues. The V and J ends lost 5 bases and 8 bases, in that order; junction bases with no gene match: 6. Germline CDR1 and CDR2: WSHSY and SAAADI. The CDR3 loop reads CASSWTGEEGYTF. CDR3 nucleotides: TGCGCCAGCAGTTGGACAGGGGAAGAAGGCTACACCTTC.

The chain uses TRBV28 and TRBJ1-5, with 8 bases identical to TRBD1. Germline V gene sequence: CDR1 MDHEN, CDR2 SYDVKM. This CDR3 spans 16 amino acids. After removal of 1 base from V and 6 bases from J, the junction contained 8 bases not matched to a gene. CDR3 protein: CASSLFQGAVRQPQHF. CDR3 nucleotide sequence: TGTGCCAGCAGTTTATTCCAGGGGGCAGTTCGTCAGCCCCAGCATTTT.

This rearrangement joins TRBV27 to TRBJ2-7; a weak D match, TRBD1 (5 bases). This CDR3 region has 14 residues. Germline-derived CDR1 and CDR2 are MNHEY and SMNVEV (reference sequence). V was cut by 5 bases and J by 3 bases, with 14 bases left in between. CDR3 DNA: TGTGCCAGCAGTATAGACAGCAGGGTCTACGAGCAGTACTTC. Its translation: CASSIDSRVYEQYF.

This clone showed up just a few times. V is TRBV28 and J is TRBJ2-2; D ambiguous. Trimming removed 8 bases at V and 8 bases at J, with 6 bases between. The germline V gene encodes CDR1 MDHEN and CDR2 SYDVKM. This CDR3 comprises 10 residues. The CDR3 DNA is TGTGCCAGCGGGTGGGGGGAGCTGTTTTTT. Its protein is CASGWGELFF. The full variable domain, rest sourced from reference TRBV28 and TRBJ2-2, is DVKVTQSSRYLVKRTGEKVFLECVQDMDHENMFWYRQDPGLGLRLIYFSYDVKMKEKGDIPEGYSVSREKKERFSLILESASTNQTSMYLCASGWGELFFGEGSRLTVL.

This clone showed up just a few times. CDR3 in DNA: TGCGCCAGCAGTCTGGGGATGGAGACCCAGTACTTC. As protein: CASSLGMETQYF. The chain has TRBV5-1 and TRBJ2-5, with no clear D. Germline CDR1 and CDR2: SGHRS and YFSETQ. The V end lost 5 bases, the J end lost 5 bases, and 10 bases lay between the germline ends. This CDR3 is 12 amino acids long.

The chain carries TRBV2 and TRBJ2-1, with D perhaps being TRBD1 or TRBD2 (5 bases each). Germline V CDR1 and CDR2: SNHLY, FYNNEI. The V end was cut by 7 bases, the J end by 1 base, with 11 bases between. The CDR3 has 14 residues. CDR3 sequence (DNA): TGTGCCAGCAAACGGGACCGATCCTACAATGAGCAGTTCTTC. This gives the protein CASKRDRSYNEQFF.

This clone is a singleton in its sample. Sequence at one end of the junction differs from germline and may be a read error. The CDR3 loop is CAWGARVSF. The DNA of the CDR3 is TGTGCCTGGGGGGCGCGGGTAAGCTTT. The chain has TRBV30 and TRBJ1-1; possible D gene TRBD1, 5 bases. There are 9 residues in the CDR3. Germline V lookup: CDR1 GTSNPN, CDR2 SVGIG (reference sequence).